The T cell receptor beta chain described here comes from a study of blood T cell repertoires in COVID-19. Study summary: Samples of COVID-19 (acute and convalescent) were obtained from the United States, Italy and Spain. The cDNA or gDNA used as material had been derived from T cells, B-cell-depleted T cells, or PBMCs.

Source study methods: For nucleated cells, counts were estimated from reference gene primer amplification. Repertoires were generated with immunoSEQ multiplex PCR, while TCRdb's copy carries only in-frame clones and drops some. V and J calls and clone size are given by that table; D and trimming were obtained from the DNA. Of over 300,000 clones listed, around 92% are singletons. The clonotype comes from a man aged 18-30 years who had recovered from COVID-19. Sequenced: peripheral blood.

The CDR3 region has the DNA TGTGCCAGCAGTGTCCAGGGCGGGAGGAGTTCCTACGAGCAGTACTTC. Translated, it gives CASSVQGGRSSYEQYF. This sequence joins TRBV6-1 and TRBJ2-7; TRBD2 matches at 8 bases. The V and J ends lost 4 bases and 1 base, in that order; junction bases with no gene match: 9. In germline, CDR1 is MNHNS, CDR2 SASEGT. The CDR3 is made up of 16 amino acids.